The 17 T cell receptor beta chains reported below all come from one sample, sequenced in a study of human thymus T cells. Resections from corrective heart surgery provided thymus tissue. The assay was immunoSEQ multiplex PCR, and TCRdb's table has in-frame clones only and misses some. The sample shows under 150,000 clones, 90% to 95% of them seen only once. Sequenced material: thymus tissue. The receptors were gathered from a boy less than two years old with a congenital heart defect but otherwise immunologically healthy.

The chain couples TRBV7-9 to TRBJ2-1, with 9 bases lining up with TRBD1. Germline CDR1 and CDR2: SEHNR and FQNEAQ (reference sequence). Unmatched junction bases numbered 3, after V lost 4 bases and J lost 5 bases. The CDR3 totals 14 residues. CDR3 sequence: CASSSGQGHNEQFF. As DNA, the CDR3 is TGTGCCAGCAGCTCGGGACAGGGTCACAATGAGCAGTTCTTC.

The V gene is TRBV7-2, the J gene TRBJ2-3, with D perhaps matching TRBD2 (5 bases). Trimming removed 2 bases from V and 8 bases from J, with 11 bases in between. This CDR3 is built from 13 residues. Germline loops: CDR1 SGHTA, CDR2 FQGNSA. The CDR3 nucleotides are TGTGCCAGCAGCTTATCGGTAGGGAGTACGCAGTATTTT. Residues: CASSLSVGSTQYF.

This rearrangement joins TRBV29-1 to TRBJ1-2, with D possibly matching TRBD1 (5 bases). Germline CDR1 reads SQVTM; CDR2 reads ANQGSEA. This CDR3 has 11 residues. The V end was cut by 5 bases, the J end by 2 bases, with 6 bases between. The CDR3 reads CSVRGNYGYTF. The CDR3 DNA is TGCAGCGTTCGGGGGAACTATGGCTACACCTTC.

The chain recombines TRBV5-3 with TRBJ1-3; 7 bases match TRBD1. TRBV5-3 is designated an ORF whose function remains uncertain. Trimming removed 2 bases from V and 5 bases from J; junction bases left unmatched: 13. The CDR3 covers 17 residues. CDR3: CARSFLTGRLGRNTIYF. CDR3 coding DNA: TGTGCCAGAAGCTTTCTGACAGGGAGACTTGGGAGAAACACCATATATTTT.

The chain has TRBV18 and TRBJ2-1, with a weak D call TRBD2 (6 bases). This CDR3 spans 13 amino acids. Germline assignment: CDR1 KGHSH and CDR2 LQKENI. V was cut by 2 bases and J by 7 bases, with 9 bases left in between. The CDR3 spells CASSPGGWNEQFF. The CDR3 DNA reads TGTGCCAGCTCACCAGGGGGGTGGAATGAGCAGTTCTTC.

This rearrangement joins TRBV5-1 to TRBJ2-7; 7 nucleotides agree with TRBD1. The length of the CDR3 is 14 residues. CDR1 and CDR2 (germline): SGHRS, YFSETQ. V lost 1 base, J lost 2 bases, and 3 bases stayed unmatched. The DNA of the CDR3 is TGCGCCAGCAGCTTGTCCGGGACAGCCTACGAGCAGTACTTC. Encoded protein: CASSLSGTAYEQYF.

The chain carries TRBV16 and TRBJ2-7; 7 bases map to TRBD1. The CDR3 loop spans 16 amino acids. Germline V gene data show CDR1 as KGHSY and CDR2 as FQNENV. With V trimmed by 0 bases and J by 5 bases, 10 bases remained unmatched. Here the CDR3 reads CASSQSRGRKVNEQYF. The CDR3 region has the DNA TGTGCCAGCAGCCAATCTAGGGGGCGTAAGGTAAACGAGCAGTACTTC.

In this sample, this clone turned up once. V and J are TRBV4-1 and TRBJ2-3, with 9 bases that match TRBD2. Germline CDR1 MGHRA, CDR2 YSYEKL. Losses at the gene ends were 0 bases for V and 4 bases for J; bases not matched to a gene: 8. The CDR3 contains 17 residues. Written as DNA, the CDR3 is TGCGCCAGCAGCCAAGAGCGTGGCGGGGGGGCCCCAGATACGCAGTATTTT. Translating it yields CASSQERGGGAPDTQYF.

The V call is TRBV28, the J call TRBJ1-2; 10 bases fit TRBD1. This CDR3 has 21 residues. Trimming took 6 bases from V and 3 from J; bases not matched to a gene: 25. CDR1 and CDR2 from the germline V gene are MDHEN and SYDVKM. The DNA of the CDR3 is TGTGCCAGCAGACGCGAGCCTCCCGGCGTGACTCGGGACAGGGGAGACTATGGCTACACCTTC. Translation gives CASRREPPGVTRDRGDYGYTF.

This clone was recorded once. The DNA for the CDR3 is TGCGCCAGCAGTGAGCGGCGGTCGAACACTGAAGCTTTCTTT. Translation gives CASSERRSNTEAFF. The rearrangement uses TRBV10-2 and TRBJ1-1; D ambiguous. The germline V and J ends were trimmed by 2 bases and 1 base, with 8 bases remaining between them. The germline V gene has CDR1 WSHSY and CDR2 SAAADI. This CDR3 is 14 amino acids long.

This chain uses TRBV28 with TRBJ1-2; D gene unclear. The CDR3 sequence is 12 residues long. In germline, CDR1 is MDHEN, CDR2 SYDVKM. The ends were cut back, 1 base at V and 8 bases at J, with 8 bases in the middle. The CDR3 sequence is CASSLSSGGYTF. CDR3 sequence (DNA): TGTGCCAGCAGTTTATCCTCCGGCGGCTACACCTTC.

V usage is TRBV4-1 and J usage is TRBJ1-3; D might be TRBD1 (6 bases). In germline, CDR1 is MGHRA, CDR2 YSYEKL. The CDR3 covers 16 residues. V lost 4 bases to trimming and J lost 0 bases, with 13 bases between them. The CDR3 DNA reads TGCGCCAGCAGCCCGCGACAGGATCCCTCTGGAAACACCATATATTTT. Protein product: CASSPRQDPSGNTIYF.

The sample holds one count of this clone. The gene calls are TRBV28 and TRBJ1-5; D is possibly TRBD1 (5 bases). The CDR3 is 17 amino acids. V was shortened by 3 bases and J by 3 bases, with 18 bases between the two germline ends. Looked up from germline, CDR1 is MDHEN and CDR2 is SYDVKM. The CDR3 here is CASSFPDGNRNNQPQHF. Here the CDR3 DNA reads TGTGCCAGCAGTTTTCCCGACGGCAACAGGAACAATCAGCCCCAGCATTTT.

V gene TRBV19 combines with J gene TRBJ2-7; TRBD2 aligns across 14 bases. The CDR3 totals 16 residues. Germline values: CDR1 LNHDA, CDR2 SQIVND (reference sequence). Trimming cost V 1 base and J 6 bases; bases outside gene matches: 5. The CDR3 loop is CASSIGGTSGGGEQYF. Written as DNA, the CDR3 is TGTGCCAGTAGTATAGGCGGGACTAGCGGGGGAGGCGAGCAGTACTTC.

The V call is TRBV2, the J call TRBJ1-4; D possibly corresponds to TRBD1 (5 bases). V dropped 4 bases and J dropped 5 bases, with 17 bases sitting between them. Germline V CDR1 and CDR2: SNHLY, FYNNEI. CDR3 length equals 16 residues. CDR3: CASSGGVDTKNEKLFF. The CDR3 DNA reads as TGTGCCAGCAGTGGGGGGGTGGACACGAAAAATGAAAAACTGTTTTTT.

The chain couples TRBV6-4 to TRBJ2-1, with TRBD2 matching 10 bases. The CDR3 is made up of 16 amino acids. Unmatched junction bases numbered 8, after V lost 5 bases and J lost 4 bases. CDR1 and CDR2 (germline): MRHNA, SNTAGT. The CDR3 DNA sequence: TGTGCCAGCAGTAGCTCAGCGGGGGGGAAATACAATGAGCAGTTCTTC. It translates to CASSSSAGGKYNEQFF.

The chain employs TRBV10-1 and TRBJ2-3, with TRBD2 identical over 9 bases. V lost 4 bases and J lost 2; bases outside the gene matches: 13. Per germline, CDR1 WNHNN and CDR2 SYGVQD (reference sequence). The CDR3 has 18 amino acids. CDR3 nucleotide sequence: TGCGCCAGCAGTGTACTGTCGCGGGGGGGAGTGCACACAGATACGCAGTATTTT. This codes for CASSVLSRGGVHTDTQYF.